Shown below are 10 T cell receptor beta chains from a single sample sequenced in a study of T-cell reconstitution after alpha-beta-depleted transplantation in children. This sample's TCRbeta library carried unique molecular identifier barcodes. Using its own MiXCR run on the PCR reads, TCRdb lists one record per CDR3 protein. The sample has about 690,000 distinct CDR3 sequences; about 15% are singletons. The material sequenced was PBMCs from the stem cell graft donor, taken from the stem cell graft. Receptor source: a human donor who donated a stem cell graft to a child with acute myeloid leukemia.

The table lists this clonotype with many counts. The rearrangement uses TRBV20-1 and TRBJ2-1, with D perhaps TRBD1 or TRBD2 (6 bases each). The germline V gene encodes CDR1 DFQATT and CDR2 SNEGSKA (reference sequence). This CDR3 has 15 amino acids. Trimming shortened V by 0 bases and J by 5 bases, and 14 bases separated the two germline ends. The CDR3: CSARDLGRDNNEQFF. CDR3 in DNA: TGCAGTGCTAGAGATCTTGGGCGGGACAACAATGAGCAGTTCTTC.

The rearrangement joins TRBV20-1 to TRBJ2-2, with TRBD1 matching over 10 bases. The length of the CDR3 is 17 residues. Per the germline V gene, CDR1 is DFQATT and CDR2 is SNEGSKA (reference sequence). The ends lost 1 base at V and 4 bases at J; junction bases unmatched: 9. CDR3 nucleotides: TGCAGTGCTAGAGGTCCGTGGGACAGGGGATTCACCGGGGAGCTGTTTTTT. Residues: CSARGPWDRGFTGELFF.

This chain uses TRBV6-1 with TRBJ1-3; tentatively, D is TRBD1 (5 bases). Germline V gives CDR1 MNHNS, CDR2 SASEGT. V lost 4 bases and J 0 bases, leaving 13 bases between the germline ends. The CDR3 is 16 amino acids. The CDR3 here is CASSVPGRISGNTIYF. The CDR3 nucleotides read TGTGCCAGCAGTGTACCGGGACGCATCTCTGGAAACACCATATATTTT.

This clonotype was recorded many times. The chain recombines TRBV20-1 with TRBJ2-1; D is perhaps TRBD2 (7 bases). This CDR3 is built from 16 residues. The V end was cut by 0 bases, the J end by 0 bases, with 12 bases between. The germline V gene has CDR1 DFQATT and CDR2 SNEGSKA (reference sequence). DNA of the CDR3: TGCAGTGCTAGAGAAGGGGGGGCCAGCTCCTACAATGAGCAGTTCTTC. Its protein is CSAREGGASSYNEQFF.

CDR3 protein: CASSQDLERGTDTQYF. The CDR3, as DNA: TGTGCCAGCAGCCAAGATTTGGAGCGGGGCACAGATACGCAGTATTTT. The rearrangement uses TRBV3-1 and TRBJ2-3; maybe TRBD2 (6 bases). V lost 0 bases and J 1 base, leaving 11 bases between the germline ends. The CDR3 runs 16 residues. Germline-derived CDR1 and CDR2 are LGHDT and YNNKEL (reference sequence).

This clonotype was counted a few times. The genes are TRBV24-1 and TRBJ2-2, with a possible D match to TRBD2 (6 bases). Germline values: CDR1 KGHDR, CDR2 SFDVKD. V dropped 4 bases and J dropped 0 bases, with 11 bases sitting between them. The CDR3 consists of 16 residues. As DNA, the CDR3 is TGTGCCACCAGTGAGGAGGGCTACGCGAACACCGGGGAGCTGTTTTTT. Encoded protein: CATSEEGYANTGELFF.

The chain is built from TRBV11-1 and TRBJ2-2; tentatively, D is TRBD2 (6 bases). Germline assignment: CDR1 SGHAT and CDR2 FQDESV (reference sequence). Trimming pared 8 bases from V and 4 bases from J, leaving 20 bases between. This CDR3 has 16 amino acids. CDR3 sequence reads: CASSTLREFRTGELFF. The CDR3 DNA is TGTGCCAGCTCCACATTGCGGGAATTTCGCACCGGGGAGCTGTTTTTT. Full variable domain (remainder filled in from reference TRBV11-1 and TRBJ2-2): EAEVAQSPRYKITEKSQAVAFWCDPISGHATLYWYRQILGQGPELLVQFQDESVVDDSQLPKDRFSAERLKGVDSTLKIQPAELGDSAMYLCASSTLREFRTGELFFGEGSRLTVL.

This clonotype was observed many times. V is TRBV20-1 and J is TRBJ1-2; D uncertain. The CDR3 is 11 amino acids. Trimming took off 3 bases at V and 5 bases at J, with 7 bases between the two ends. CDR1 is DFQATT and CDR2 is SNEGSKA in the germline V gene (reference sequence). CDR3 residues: CSASSAYGYTF. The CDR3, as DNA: TGCAGTGCTAGTTCAGCTTATGGCTACACCTTC.

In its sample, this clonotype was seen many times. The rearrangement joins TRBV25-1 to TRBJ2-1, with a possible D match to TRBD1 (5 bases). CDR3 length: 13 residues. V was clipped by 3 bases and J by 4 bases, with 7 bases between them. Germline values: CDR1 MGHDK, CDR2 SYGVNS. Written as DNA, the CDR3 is TGTGCCAGCAGTGAGCAGGGATACAATGAGCAGTTCTTC. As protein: CASSEQGYNEQFF.

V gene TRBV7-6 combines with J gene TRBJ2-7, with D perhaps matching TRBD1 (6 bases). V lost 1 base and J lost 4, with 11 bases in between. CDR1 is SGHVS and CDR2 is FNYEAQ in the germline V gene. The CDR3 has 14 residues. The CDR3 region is CASSLVPGVYEQYV. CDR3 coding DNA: TGTGCCAGCAGCTTAGTTCCAGGGGTGTACGAGCAGTACGTC.